Sequencing of this T cell receptor (beta chain) was carried out in a study of radiation and T cells in renal cell carcinoma. In the study overall: Nephrectomy followed 15 Gy stereotactic body radiation by 4 weeks. Broader study findings: From baseline, blood top tumor clonotypes peaked at 2 weeks post-radiation.

The CDR3 is 14 residues long. With V trimmed by 8 bases and J by 8 bases, 7 bases remained unmatched. The V gene's germline CDR1 is LNHDA and CDR2 SQIVND (reference sequence). Time point in this sample: blood 2 weeks post-SBRT. As for treatment: 15 Gy SBRT to primary tumor, nephrectomy 4 weeks later. The repertoire was sequenced with immunoSEQ multiplex PCR; TCRdb's copy has only in-frame clones and lacks some. The sample lists more than 150,000 clones, roughly 86% occurring once. This clone was seen once. Its antigen is as yet unknown. Source: blood, taken from a patient whose treatment included radiotherapy and nephrectomy. This receptor was obtained from a woman aged 50 to 60 with renal cell carcinoma. The chain links TRBV19 to TRBJ1-6, with 9 bases fitting TRBD1. Here the CDR3 DNA reads TGTGCCAGTGCCCCCCGGACAGGGGATTCACCCCTCCACTTT. Protein sequence: CASAPRTGDSPLHF.